These T cell receptor beta chains were read from a single sample in a study of regulatory T cells in long-lasting Graves disease. One entry per CDR3 protein, called by TCRdb with MiXCR from the multiplex PCR reads. The top ten clones hold under 50% of a sample with 500,000 to 800,000 distinct CDR3 sequences, about 32% of them seen once. The source material was peripheral blood mononuclear cells (PBMCs), sampled when the disease was refractory, from a patient treated with antithyroid drugs. Receptors were obtained from a female donor with Graves disease. CDR3s include the opening cysteine and the closing phenylalanine or tryptophan. The D gene is left open where the match is weak. Rows may omit the clone size; those that give it use once, few, many or a size class.

V: TRBV28
D: .
J: TRBJ1-1
size: many
DNA: TGTGCCAGCAGTGGCCTTAGGGGGGGAACTGAAGCTTTCTTT
CDR3: CASSGLRGGTEAFF

V: TRBV9
D: TRBD1
J: TRBJ2-7
size: .
DNA: TGTGCCAGCAGCGTCGGGGACAGACGCTCCTACGAGCAGTACTTC
CDR3: CASSVGDRRSYEQYF

V: TRBV20-1
D: .
J: TRBJ2-5
size: .
DNA: TGCAGTGCTGGTGGTTCGGGTAAAGAGACCCAGTACTTC
CDR3: CSAGGSGKETQYF

V: TRBV29-1
D: .
J: TRBJ1-1
size: .
DNA: TGCAGCGTTGTAGAAGGGCACACTGAAGCTTTCTTT
CDR3: CSVVEGHTEAFF

V: TRBV20-1
D: TRBD1
J: TRBJ1-6
size: few
DNA: TGCAGTGCTAGAGAACCGGGACAGCTAAGCTCCTATAATTCACCCCTCCACTTT
CDR3: CSAREPGQLSSYNSPLHF

V: TRBV10-3
D: TRBD2
J: TRBJ2-7
size: many
DNA: TGTGCCATCAGTGGACAAGCGGGGAACTCCTACGAGCAGTACTTC
CDR3: CAISGQAGNSYEQYF

V: TRBV12-3/TRBV12-4
D: TRBD2
J: TRBJ2-7
size: .
DNA: TGTGCCAGCAGCCCTCACGGACTAGCGGGAGACGAGCAGTACTTC
CDR3: CASSPHGLAGDEQYF

V: TRBV29-1
D: .
J: TRBJ2-5
size: few
DNA: TGCAGCGTCGACTATGGCAATGGGGAGACCCAGTACTTC
CDR3: CSVDYGNGETQYF

V: TRBV27
D: TRBD1
J: TRBJ1-3
size: few
DNA: TGTGCCAGCAGTCCCGGGACAGGCCTTCGGTGGGGAAACACCATATATTTT
CDR3: CASSPGTGLRWGNTIYF

V: TRBV7-9
D: .
J: TRBJ1-1
size: few
DNA: TGTGCCAGCAGCATCGATATGGCGGGGGAAGCTTTCTTT
CDR3: CASSIDMAGEAFF

V: TRBV29-1
D: TRBD1
J: TRBJ1-1
size: few
DNA: TGCAGCGTCCACCCGGGACAGGGGACTGAAGCTTTCTTT
CDR3: CSVHPGQGTEAFF

V: TRBV15
D: .
J: TRBJ1-1
size: .
DNA: TGTGCCACCAGCAGAGATTCGGGAGGGCGTGCTGAAGCTTTCTTT
CDR3: CATSRDSGGRAEAFF

V: TRBV19
D: .
J: TRBJ2-2
size: .
DNA: TGTGCCAGTAGTAACTGGACCCTATCTGGGGAGCTGTTTTTT
CDR3: CASSNWTLSGELFF

V: TRBV6-2/TRBV6-3
D: .
J: TRBJ2-7
size: few
DNA: TGTGCCAGTTGCCCGGGCCCCACCCTCGAGCAGTACTTC
CDR3: CASCPGPTLEQYF

V: TRBV12-3/TRBV12-4
D: .
J: TRBJ1-1
size: few
DNA: TGTGCCAGCAGTTTACCCCCGGACGAAAAAGCTTTCTTT
CDR3: CASSLPPDEKAFF

V: TRBV28
D: .
J: TRBJ1-5
size: many
DNA: TGTGCCAGCAGTTCAATCGGGGGGCTAAATCAGCCCCAGCATTTT
CDR3: CASSSIGGLNQPQHF

V: TRBV4-1
D: TRBD2
J: TRBJ2-7
size: .
DNA: TGCGCCAGCAGGCAGCTAGCGGATACCTACGAGCAGTACTTC
CDR3: CASRQLADTYEQYF

V: TRBV30
D: .
J: TRBJ2-1
size: .
DNA: TGTGCCTGGAGTAAACGGAGCTCCTACAATGAGCAGTTCTTC
CDR3: CAWSKRSSYNEQFF

V: TRBV12-3/TRBV12-4
D: TRBD1
J: TRBJ1-6
size: many
DNA: TGTGCCAGCTCCAGACAGGGAAATTCACCCCTCCACTTT
CDR3: CASSRQGNSPLHF

V: TRBV6-1
D: TRBD1
J: TRBJ1-1
size: few
DNA: TGTGCCAGCAGACAGGGGTCCACTGAAGCTTTCTTT
CDR3: CASRQGSTEAFF

V: TRBV6-1
D: TRBD1
J: TRBJ2-7
size: few
DNA: TGTGCCAGCAGCAGGGGGTCCCTTTACGAGCAGTACTTC
CDR3: CASSRGSLYEQYF

V: TRBV12-3/TRBV12-4
D: .
J: TRBJ1-1
size: many
DNA: TGTGCCAGCAGTTCCACGGTTACTTCTGAAGCTTTCTTT
CDR3: CASSSTVTSEAFF

V: TRBV3-1
D: .
J: TRBJ2-5
size: .
DNA: TGTGCCAGCAGCCAAGAGTTGACAGAACAAGAGACCCAGTACTTC
CDR3: CASSQELTEQETQYF

V: TRBV7-9
D: .
J: TRBJ1-3
size: few
DNA: TGTGCCAGCAGCTCCGGTACGGCTGGAAACACCATATATTTT
CDR3: CASSSGTAGNTIYF

V: TRBV6-1
D: .
J: TRBJ1-4
size: few
DNA: TGTGCCGGTAATGACAGGATGAATGAAAAACTGTTTTTT
CDR3: CAGNDRMNEKLFF

V: TRBV11-2
D: .
J: TRBJ1-1
size: many
DNA: TGTGCCAGCAGCTCCCGAACCCTCACTGAAGCTTTCTTT
CDR3: CASSSRTLTEAFF